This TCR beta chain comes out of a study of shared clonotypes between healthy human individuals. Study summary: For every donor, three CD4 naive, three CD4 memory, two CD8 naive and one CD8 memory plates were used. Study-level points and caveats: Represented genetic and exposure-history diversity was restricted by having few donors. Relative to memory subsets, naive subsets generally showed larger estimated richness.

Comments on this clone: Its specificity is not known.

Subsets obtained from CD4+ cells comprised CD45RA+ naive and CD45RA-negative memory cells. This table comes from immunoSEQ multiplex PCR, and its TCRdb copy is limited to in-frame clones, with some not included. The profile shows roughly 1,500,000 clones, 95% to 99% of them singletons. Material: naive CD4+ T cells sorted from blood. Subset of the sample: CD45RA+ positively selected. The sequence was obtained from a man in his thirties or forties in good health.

Written as DNA, the CDR3 is TGTGCCAGCAGCACCGCGAAGGGCAGCAATCAGCCCCAGCATTTT. Translated: CASSTAKGSNQPQHF. The chain carries TRBV7-9 and TRBJ1-5; D not certain. The germline gives CDR1 SEHNR, CDR2 FQNEAQ (reference sequence). V was pared by 5 bases and J by 1 base, with 12 bases between. The CDR3 loop spans 15 amino acids.